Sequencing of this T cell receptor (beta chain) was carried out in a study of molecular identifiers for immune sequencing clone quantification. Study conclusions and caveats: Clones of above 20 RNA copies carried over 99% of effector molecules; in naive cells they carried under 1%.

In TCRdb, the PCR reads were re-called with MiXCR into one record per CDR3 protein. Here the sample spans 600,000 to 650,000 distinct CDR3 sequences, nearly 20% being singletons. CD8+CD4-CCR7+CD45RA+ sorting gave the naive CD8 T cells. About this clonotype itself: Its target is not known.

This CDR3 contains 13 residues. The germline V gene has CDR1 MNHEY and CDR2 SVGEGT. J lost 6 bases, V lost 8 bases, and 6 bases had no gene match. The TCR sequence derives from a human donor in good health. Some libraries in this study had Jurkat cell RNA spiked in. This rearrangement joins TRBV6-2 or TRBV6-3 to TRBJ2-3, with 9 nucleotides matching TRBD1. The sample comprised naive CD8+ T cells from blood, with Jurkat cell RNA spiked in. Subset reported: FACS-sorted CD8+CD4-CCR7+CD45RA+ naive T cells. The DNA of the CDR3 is TGTGCCAGCGGCGGGACAGGGTCCGATACGCAGTATTTT. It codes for CASGGTGSDTQYF.